The sequence of this T cell receptor beta chain was determined in a study of T cells in women clearing cervical HPV infection. Background on the study: Cases were women with histologically confirmed HPV16-related CIN3 or worse, including a couple of invasive cancers. Case blood was drawn a median about 160 days after lesion detection.

TCRdb keeps only in-frame clones here, not all; method: immunoSEQ multiplex PCR. Here the sample table reports tens of thousands of clones. The CDR3 contains 16 residues. Germline V gene lookup returns CDR1 DFQATT and CDR2 SNEGSKA (reference sequence). To note about this clone: The read gets to within 3 residues of the CDR3 end, and the germline J gene fills in the rest.

This clonotype was sampled from a woman between 18 and 70 years old with a cervical HPV16 infection that either progressed to CIN3+ or cleared (not recorded which). The sample comprised blood buffy coat. The rearrangement uses TRBV20-1 and TRBJ2-2; D may be TRBD1 (6 bases). This CDR3 reads CSARTGLFSGANVLFF. The CDR3 bases that were read are TGCAGTGCTAGAACAGGGCTCTTCTCTGGGGCCAACGTG.